This TCR beta chain was found in a study of regulatory T cells in long-lasting Graves disease. In this sample, this clonotype turned up many times. Its antigen is currently unknown. This CDR3 contains 14 residues. V was trimmed by 5 bases and J by 6 bases, leaving 14 bases between them. Germline loops: CDR1 SGHTA, CDR2 FQGNSA. Study-wide points: Persistent Graves' patients showed a TCR diversity that was lower than that of newly diagnosed ones. Newly diagnosed disease favored TRBV20-1 and TRBJ2-1 over persistent disease.

Time point indicated: newly diagnosed GD, antithyroid drugs for less than 3 months. Making the TCR library involved RNA that had been extracted from PBMCs. Investigators prepared the TCR beta libraries by applying iRepertoire HTBI primers and Arm-PCR of CDR3 regions. Under the authors' procedure: Segment identification across samples yielded 60 or so TRBV and 13 to 15 TRBJ segments. Using its own MiXCR run on the multiplex PCR reads, TCRdb lists one record per CDR3 protein. The V and J calls shown here were made by TCRdb, not taken from the authors' results. In the table there are roughly 510,000 distinct CDR3 sequences, roughly a sixth of which are singletons. These data were also filed under a second study, of T cells in Graves' hyperthyroidism and ophthalmopathy. That report adds: First-round RT-PCR of the TCR CDR3 relied on the HTBI primer set.

The gene calls are TRBV7-2 and TRBJ2-1; D is perhaps TRBD1 (6 bases). The TCR sequence derives from a man between 18 and 29 years old with Graves disease. Sample: peripheral blood mononuclear cells (PBMCs), taken at new diagnosis, from a patient treated with antithyroid drugs. This chain's CDR3 is CASSPNTGLNEQFF. The CDR3 DNA sequence: TGTGCCAGCAGCCCTAATACAGGGCTCAATGAGCAGTTCTTC.